The 21 T cell receptor beta chains listed next were all sequenced from one sample in a study of metastatic and nonmetastatic thyroid tumors. TCRdb re-analyzed the PCR reads using MiXCR. The sample holds fewer than 35,000 clones; roughly 30% are singletons and the top ten take roughly 31%. Not a single patient had been given any form of treatment at any point before undergoing thyroid surgery. Sequences were obtained from blood. Receptor source: a female donor with papillary thyroid cancer or a benign thyroid nodule (not recorded which). Some clones in this sample may be carry-over from other donors' samples.

A note on this clone: The junction and the germline gene differ at one end; a read error may be behind it. This chain links TRBV11-2 with TRBJ1-2, with D uncertain. Per germline, CDR1 SGHAT and CDR2 FQNNGV. This CDR3 is 9 amino acids long. The CDR3 region is CATGRPPHF. The CDR3 coding sequence is TGTGCCACTGGTCGACCCCCCCACTTC.

This clone is a singleton in its sample. The rearrangement uses TRBV7-2 and TRBJ1-5, with unresolved D. This CDR3 contains 14 residues. CDR1 and CDR2 (germline): SGHTA, FQGNSA. V was cut by 5 bases and J by 6 bases, with 14 bases left in between. The CDR3 loop reads CASSRDRSGQPQHF. In nucleotides, the CDR3 is TGTGCCAGCAGCCGAGACCGGTCGGGTCAGCCCCAGCATTTT.

The rearrangement uses TRBV27 and TRBJ2-1; 9 bases match TRBD1. The ends lost 5 bases at V and 6 bases at J; junction bases unmatched: 11. The CDR3 covers 16 residues. Germline CDR1 MNHEY, CDR2 SMNVEV (reference sequence). The CDR3 sequence is CASSPNWDRAPNEQFF. The DNA of the CDR3 is TGTGCCAGCAGTCCCAATTGGGACAGGGCTCCCAATGAGCAGTTCTTC.

This chain joins TRBV6-5 and TRBJ1-1, with D possibly TRBD1 on 5 matching bases. Trimming took off 8 bases at V and 1 base at J, with 17 bases between the two ends. CDR3 length: 15 amino acids. Germline values: CDR1 MNHEY, CDR2 SVGAGI. The chain's CDR3 is CASQFSGQPNTEAFF. CDR3 bases: TGTGCCAGCCAGTTTTCGGGGCAGCCGAACACTGAAGCTTTCTTT.

This clone was detected only a few times. The chain employs TRBV6-1 and TRBJ2-7, with 9 bases identical to TRBD1. The CDR3 is 13 amino acids. Germline V gives CDR1 MNHNS, CDR2 SASEGT. The V gene end was trimmed by 6 bases and the J gene end by 5 bases; junction bases not matched to a gene: 5. As DNA, the CDR3 is TGTGCCAGCAGGGACAGGGGTGTCGACGAGCAGTACTTC. Encoded protein: CASRDRGVDEQYF.

This clone has more than one count but fewer than ten. J is TRBJ2-1 and V is TRBV6-1; D is unclear. The closer fit of TRBJ2-5 to the DNA end suggests the J call may be wrong. The germline V gene has CDR1 MNHNS and CDR2 SASEGT. This CDR3 has 13 residues. The DNA for the CDR3 is TGTGCCAGCAGTGAACGGAACGCAGAGACCCAGTACTTC. It is translated as CASSERNAETQYF.

This chain uses TRBV20-1 with TRBJ2-7; TRBD1 agrees at 9 bases. The CDR3 is 16 residues long. V shed 3 bases and J 4 bases; nucleotides not matched to a gene: 13. Germline CDR1 DFQATT, CDR2 SNEGSKA (reference sequence). CDR3 loop: CSASKIPGQGVYEQYF. The CDR3 nucleotides read TGCAGTGCTAGTAAGATCCCGGGACAGGGAGTTTACGAGCAGTACTTC.

The chain recombines TRBV6-2 or TRBV6-3 with TRBJ2-7; tentative D call: TRBD1 (6 bases). CDR1 and CDR2 from the germline V gene are MNHEY and SVGEGT. The CDR3 length is 12 residues. The V end lost 8 bases, the J end lost 4 bases, and 12 bases lay between the germline ends. CDR3 sequence: CASGDTGYEQYF. The CDR3 DNA is TGTGCCAGCGGGGACACAGGGTACGAGCAGTACTTC.

This clone came up many times. The rearrangement links TRBV11-3 to TRBJ1-3; D gene ambiguous. With 7 bases removed from V and 0 bases from J, the gap between germline ends came to 16 bases. CDR1 is SGHNT and CDR2 is YENEEA in the germline V gene. The CDR3 covers 16 residues. CDR3 nucleotides: TGTGCCAGCACCCAGAGGAGTGGGGTCTCTGGAAACACCATATATTTT. This codes for CASTQRSGVSGNTIYF.

This chain links TRBV6-5 with TRBJ1-2; 10 positions agree with TRBD1. V lost 2 bases, J lost 13 bases, and 7 bases stayed unmatched. Germline loops: CDR1 MNHEY, CDR2 SVGAGI. The CDR3 covers 13 residues. The CDR3 nucleotides are TGTGCCAGCAGTTACGAAGGACAGGGGGTCCCCACCTTC. As protein: CASSYEGQGVPTF.

The V and J genes are TRBV12-3 or TRBV12-4 and TRBJ1-4, with a tentative D call TRBD1 (5 bases). The CDR3 is made up of 17 amino acids. V was cut by 7 bases and J by 0 bases, with 18 bases left in between. The CDR3 sequence is CASTNLGAGATNEKLFF. For the CDR3, the DNA is TGTGCCAGCACCAATTTAGGGGCTGGTGCAACTAATGAAAAACTGTTTTTT.

The chain employs TRBV7-8 and TRBJ2-3; D is uncertain. Deletions cut 5 bases from V and 2 bases from J, with 11 bases between. The CDR3 length is 14 residues. CDR1 SGHVS and CDR2 FQNEAQ come from the germline V gene. The CDR3 loop is CASSHRPVTDTQYF. In DNA, the CDR3 is TGTGCCAGCAGCCATCGGCCTGTCACAGATACGCAGTATTTT.

The J gene is TRBJ2-7, the V gene TRBV5-1, with 7 bases matching TRBD2. The CDR3 has 14 amino acids. V shed 6 bases, J shed 4 bases, and the junction held 10 bases outside the gene matches. Per germline, CDR1 SGHRS and CDR2 YFSETQ. For the CDR3, the DNA is TGCGCCAGCACGTTGGGGGGGAGTATGTACGAGCAGTACTTC. Translating it yields CASTLGGSMYEQYF.

V gene TRBV12-3 or TRBV12-4 combines with J gene TRBJ1-1; 9 nucleotides line up with TRBD1. V was clipped by 5 bases and J by 0 bases; unmatched bases: 7. This CDR3 has 16 amino acids. CDR3 coding DNA: TGTGCCAGCAGTGAGACAGGGGGAGATGTGAACACTGAAGCTTTCTTT. This gives the protein CASSETGGDVNTEAFF.

V is TRBV18 and J is TRBJ2-5; D is ambiguous. CDR1 is KGHSH and CDR2 is LQKENI in the germline V gene. The V and J ends lost 2 bases and 4 bases respectively, with 11 bases between them. The CDR3 runs 14 residues. The CDR3 DNA reads TGTGCCAGCTCACCAGGCGTATGGCGAGAGACCCAGTACTTC. This gives the protein CASSPGVWRETQYF.

This chain joins TRBV20-1 and TRBJ2-5, with 10 nucleotides matching TRBD2. Germline V lookup: CDR1 DFQATT, CDR2 SNEGSKA (reference sequence). The CDR3 has 19 residues. The V segment lost 0 bases and the J segment 1 base; nucleotides outside the gene matches: 14. CDR3 residues: CSARDWWGAGGQGQETQYF. Here the CDR3 DNA reads TGCAGTGCTAGAGATTGGTGGGGAGCGGGGGGGCAAGGCCAAGAGACCCAGTACTTC.

This clone was seen ten or more times. This chain links TRBV18 with TRBJ2-1, with D tentatively TRBD1 (7 bases). The germline V gene has CDR1 KGHSH and CDR2 LQKENI. Trimming removed 3 bases at V and 8 bases at J, with 14 bases between. The CDR3 length is 14 residues. The CDR3 nucleotides read TGTGCCAGCTCACCGTGGAGGGGGCGGGATGAGCAGTTCTTC. Translated, it gives CASSPWRGRDEQFF.

This clone was seen at least ten times. The rearrangement joins TRBV7-3 to TRBJ2-2; D unclear. Deletions cut 5 bases from V and 5 bases from J, with 12 bases between. Germline V CDR1 and CDR2: SGHTA, FQGTGA. The CDR3 is 14 amino acids. DNA for the CDR3: TGTGCCAGCAGCCCCCAAGCAGGAACCGGGGAGCTGTTTTTT. Its translation: CASSPQAGTGELFF.

This clone has ten or more counts. The chain employs TRBV5-1 and TRBJ1-1, with 7 bases matching TRBD1. The ends lost 3 bases at V and 5 bases at J; junction bases unmatched: 16. The CDR3 sequence is 17 residues long. Germline V gene lookup returns CDR1 SGHRS and CDR2 YFSETQ. CDR3: CASSSGGLQGGGTEAFF. The CDR3 DNA follows: TGCGCCAGCAGCTCCGGAGGTCTCCAGGGGGGAGGTACTGAAGCTTTCTTT. Full variable domain (rest looked up from reference TRBV5-1 and TRBJ1-1): KAGVTQTPRYLIKTRGQQVTLSCSPISGHRSVSWYQQTPGQGLQFLFEYFSETQRNKGNFPGRFSGRQFSNSRSEMNVSTLELGDSALYLCASSSGGLQGGGTEAFFGQGTRLTVV.

The table lists this clone with a few counts. The rearrangement uses TRBV28 and TRBJ1-5, with 9 bases lining up with TRBD1. The V and J ends lost 6 bases and 5 bases, in that order; junction bases with no gene match: 5. The length of the CDR3 is 14 residues. Looked up from germline, CDR1 is MDHEN and CDR2 is SYDVKM. The CDR3 sequence: CASSSGQGDQPQHF. DNA of the CDR3: TGTGCCAGCAGCTCGGGACAGGGAGATCAGCCCCAGCATTTT.

At least ten counts were recorded for this clone. V usage is TRBV19 and J usage is TRBJ2-3, with 10 bases aligning to TRBD1. The CDR3 is 17 residues long. The germline CDR1 and CDR2 sequences are LNHDA and SQIVND (reference sequence). V dropped 2 bases and J dropped 2; count of bases not matched to a gene: 7. CDR3 sequence: CASSISFGTGDTDTQYF. Written as DNA, the CDR3 is TGTGCCAGTAGTATATCTTTTGGGACAGGGGACACAGATACGCAGTATTTT.